This T cell receptor beta chain appears in the sequencing data of a study of blood T cell repertoires in COVID-19. Study background: COVID-19 samples, acute and convalescent, were from the United States, Italy and Spain.

V was trimmed by 4 bases and J by 2 bases, leaving 8 bases between them. This CDR3 is 13 amino acids long. The protocol was immunoSEQ multiplex PCR, while the TCRdb copy is restricted to in-frame clones and leaves out a portion. The repertoire holds about 18,000 clones, around 85% seen once, with approximately 14% in the top ten. The source is a man aged 40-49 years with active or convalescent COVID-19. Sequencing was done on a sample of peripheral blood. This sequence joins TRBV12-3 or TRBV12-4 and TRBJ1-2; D is possibly TRBD1 (6 bases). The CDR3 nucleotides read TGTGCCAGCAGTTACAGGGCCAACTATGGCTACACCTTC. This codes for CASSYRANYGYTF.